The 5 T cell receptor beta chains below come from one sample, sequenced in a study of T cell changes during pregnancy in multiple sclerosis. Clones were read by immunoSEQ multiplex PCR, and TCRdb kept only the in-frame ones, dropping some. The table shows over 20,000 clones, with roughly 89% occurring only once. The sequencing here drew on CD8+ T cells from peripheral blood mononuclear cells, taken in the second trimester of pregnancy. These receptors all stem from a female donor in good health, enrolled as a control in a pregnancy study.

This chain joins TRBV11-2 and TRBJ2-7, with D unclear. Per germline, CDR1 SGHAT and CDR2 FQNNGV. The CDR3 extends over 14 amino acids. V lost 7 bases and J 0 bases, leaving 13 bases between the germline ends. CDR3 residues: CASTLGYGSYEQYF. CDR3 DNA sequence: TGTGCCAGCACCCTCGGTTATGGCTCCTACGAGCAGTACTTC.

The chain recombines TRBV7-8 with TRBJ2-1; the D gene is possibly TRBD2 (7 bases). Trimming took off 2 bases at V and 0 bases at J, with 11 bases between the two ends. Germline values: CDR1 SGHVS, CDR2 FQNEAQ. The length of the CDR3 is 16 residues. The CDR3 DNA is TGTGCCAGCAGCTTACCGGCGGGGGCCTCCTACAATGAGCAGTTCTTC. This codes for CASSLPAGASYNEQFF.

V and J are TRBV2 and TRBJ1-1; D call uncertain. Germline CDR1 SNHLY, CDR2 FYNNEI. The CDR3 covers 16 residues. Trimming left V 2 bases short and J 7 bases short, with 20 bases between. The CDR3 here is CASSEWLWEGGGEAFF. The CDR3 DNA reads TGTGCCAGCAGTGAATGGCTATGGGAGGGTGGCGGTGAAGCTTTCTTT. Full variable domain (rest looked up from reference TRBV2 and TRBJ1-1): EPEVTQTPSHQVTQMGQEVILRCVPISNHLYFYWYRQILGQKVEFLVSFYNNEISEKSEIFDDQFSVERPDGSNFTLKIRSTKLEDSAMYFCASSEWLWEGGGEAFFGQGTRLTVV.

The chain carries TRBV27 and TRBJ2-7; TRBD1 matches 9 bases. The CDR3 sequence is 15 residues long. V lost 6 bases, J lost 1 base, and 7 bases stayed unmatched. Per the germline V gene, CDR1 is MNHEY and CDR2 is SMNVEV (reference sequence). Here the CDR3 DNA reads TGTGCCAGCAGCTCGGAGGACAGGGGTTCCTACGAGCAGTACTTC. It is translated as CASSSEDRGSYEQYF.

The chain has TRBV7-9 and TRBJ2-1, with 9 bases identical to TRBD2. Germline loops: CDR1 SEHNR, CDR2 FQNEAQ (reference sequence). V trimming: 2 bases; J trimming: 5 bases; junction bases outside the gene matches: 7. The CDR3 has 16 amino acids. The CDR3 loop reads CASSLSGTSRHNEQFF. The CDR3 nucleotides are TGTGCCAGCAGCTTATCCGGGACTAGCAGGCACAATGAGCAGTTCTTC.